What follows describes a single TCR beta chain. What it binds is unknown. The entry originates in a study of CD8+ T cells in alopecia areata. Whole-study context: Those patients who were treated received oral tofacitinib, which was given at 5 to 10 mg twice daily for moderate-to-severe alopecia areata.

Germline assignment: CDR1 SGHNT and CDR2 YYREEE (reference sequence). V shed 4 bases, J shed 3 bases, and the junction held 3 bases outside the gene matches. The CDR3 length is 15 residues. Isolated RNA was reverse transcribed into cDNA used as the sequencing template. Using immunoSEQ multiplex PCR, the repertoire was profiled, and TCRdb retains in-frame clones only, with some absent. The profile shows 110,000 to 150,000 clones, around 51% of them singletons. PBMC-derived CD4+ and CD8+ T cells were sorted. Findings and caveats of the study: Clonality was higher in lesional than normal scalp, especially in alopecia totalis/universalis. Between patients, shared TCR sequences were less clear than in mice. This was possibly due in part to HLA diversity in the patient population.

This chain uses TRBV5-4 with TRBJ2-1, with 11 bases aligning to TRBD2. The clonotype comes from a human donor with alopecia areata. This specimen was CD4+ T cells sorted from blood, taken at week 0. The CDR3 is CASSITSGSYNEQFF. DNA for the CDR3: TGTGCCAGCAGCATCACTAGCGGGAGCTACAATGAGCAGTTCTTC.